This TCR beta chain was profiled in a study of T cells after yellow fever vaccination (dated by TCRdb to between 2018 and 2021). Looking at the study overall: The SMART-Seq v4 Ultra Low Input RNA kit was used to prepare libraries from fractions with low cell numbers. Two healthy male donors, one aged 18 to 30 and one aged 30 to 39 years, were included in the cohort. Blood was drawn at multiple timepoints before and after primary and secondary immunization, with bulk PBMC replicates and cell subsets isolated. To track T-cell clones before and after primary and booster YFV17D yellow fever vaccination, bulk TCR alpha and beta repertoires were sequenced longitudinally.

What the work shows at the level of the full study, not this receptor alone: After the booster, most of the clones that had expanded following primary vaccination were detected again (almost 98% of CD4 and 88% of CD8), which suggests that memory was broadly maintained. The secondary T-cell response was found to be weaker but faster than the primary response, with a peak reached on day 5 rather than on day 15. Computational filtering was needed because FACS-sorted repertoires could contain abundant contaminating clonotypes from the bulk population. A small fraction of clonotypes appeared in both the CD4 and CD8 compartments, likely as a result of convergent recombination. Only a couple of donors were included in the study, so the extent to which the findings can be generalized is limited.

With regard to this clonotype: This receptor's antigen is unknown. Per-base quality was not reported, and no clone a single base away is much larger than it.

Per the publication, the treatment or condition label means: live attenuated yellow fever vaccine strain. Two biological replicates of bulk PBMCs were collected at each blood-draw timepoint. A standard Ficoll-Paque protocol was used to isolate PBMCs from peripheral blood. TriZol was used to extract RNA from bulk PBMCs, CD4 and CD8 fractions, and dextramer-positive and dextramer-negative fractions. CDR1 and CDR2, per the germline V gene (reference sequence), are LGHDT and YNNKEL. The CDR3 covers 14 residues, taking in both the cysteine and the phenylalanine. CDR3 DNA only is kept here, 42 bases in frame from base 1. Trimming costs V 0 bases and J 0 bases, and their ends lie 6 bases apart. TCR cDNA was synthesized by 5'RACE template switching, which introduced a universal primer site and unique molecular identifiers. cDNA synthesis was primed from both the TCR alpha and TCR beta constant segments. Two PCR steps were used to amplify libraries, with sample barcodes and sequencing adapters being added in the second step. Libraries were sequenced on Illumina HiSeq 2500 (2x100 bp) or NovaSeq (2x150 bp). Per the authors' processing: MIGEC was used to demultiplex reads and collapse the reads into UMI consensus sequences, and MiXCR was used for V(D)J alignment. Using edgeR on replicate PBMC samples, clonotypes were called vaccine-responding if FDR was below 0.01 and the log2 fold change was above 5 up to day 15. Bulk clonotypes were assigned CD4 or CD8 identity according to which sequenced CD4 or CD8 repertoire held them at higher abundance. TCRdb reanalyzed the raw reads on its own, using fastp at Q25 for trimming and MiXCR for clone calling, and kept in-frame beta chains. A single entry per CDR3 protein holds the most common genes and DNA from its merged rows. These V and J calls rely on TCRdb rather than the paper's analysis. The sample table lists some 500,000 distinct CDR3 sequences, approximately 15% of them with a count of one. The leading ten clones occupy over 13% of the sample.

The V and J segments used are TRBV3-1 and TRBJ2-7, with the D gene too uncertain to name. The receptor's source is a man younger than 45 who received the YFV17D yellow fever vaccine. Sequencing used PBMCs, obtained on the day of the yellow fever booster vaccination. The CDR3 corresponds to CASSQDKSSYEQYF. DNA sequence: TGTGCCAGCAGCCAAGACAAGAGCTCCTACGAGCAGTACTTC.